Shown below are 25 T cell receptor beta chains from a single sample sequenced in a study. TCRdb processed the 5' RACE reads anew with MiXCR; each CDR3 protein has one entry. The table shows approximately 57,000 distinct CDR3 sequences, with less than 25% occurring only once. Treg sorting used a CD4+CD25+CD127-/low gate. Sequenced input: tumor-infiltrating Tregs sorted from the breast tumor. These receptors originate from a female donor with breast cancer.

About this clonotype itself: A read error may account for a junction end that differs from germline. The rearrangement links TRBV7-2 to TRBJ1-3; the match to TRBD1 covers 9 bases. CDR3 length equals 17 residues. Germline CDR1 is SGHTA and CDR2 is FQGNSA. The CDR3 reads CASSYGTGTVSENTIYF. DNA of the CDR3: TGTGCCAGCAGCTACGGGACAGGGACAGTCTCTGAAAACACCATATATTTT.

The chain uses TRBV11-2 and TRBJ1-3; D is uncertain. The germline V gene has CDR1 SGHAT and CDR2 FQNNGV. The CDR3 runs 15 residues. V was cut by 2 bases and J by 0 bases, with 8 bases left in between. Here the CDR3 DNA reads TGTGCCAGCAGCTTATCCCGGATCTCTGGAAACACCATATATTTT. Its protein product is CASSLSRISGNTIYF. Together with reference TRBV11-2 and TRBJ1-3, the CDR3 gives the full variable domain: EAGVAQSPRYKIIEKRQSVAFWCNPISGHATLYWYQQILGQGPKLLIQFQNNGVVDDSQLPKDRFSAERLKGVDSTLKIQPAKLEDSAVYLCASSLSRISGNTIYFGEGSWLTVV.

In this sample, this clonotype turned up many times. J is TRBJ1-2 and V is TRBV18; 7 nucleotides match TRBD1. Germline V gene lookup returns CDR1 KGHSH and CDR2 LQKENI. The CDR3 is made up of 13 amino acids. With V trimmed by 6 bases and J by 2 bases, 3 bases remained unmatched. CDR3 region: CASSPGQNYGYTF. The DNA of the CDR3 is TGTGCCAGCTCCCCGGGACAGAACTATGGCTACACCTTC. Based on the CDR3 plus reference TRBV18 and TRBJ1-2, the full variable domain is NAGVMQNPRHLVRRRGQEARLRCSPMKGHSHVYWYRQLPEEGLKFMVYLQKENIIDESGMPKERFSAEFPKEGPSILRIQQVVRGDSAAYFCASSPGQNYGYTFGSGTRLTVV.

The rearrangement uses TRBV28 and TRBJ1-1; 8 nucleotides align to TRBD1. Per the germline V gene, CDR1 is MDHEN and CDR2 is SYDVKM. This CDR3 has 15 amino acids. V gave up 6 bases and J gave up 1 base; unmatched junction bases: 7. Here the CDR3 reads CASRTWTGRNTEAFF. The CDR3 nucleotides read TGTGCCAGCAGAACCTGGACAGGGAGGAACACTGAAGCTTTCTTT.

This clonotype was seen a few times. V usage is TRBV2 and J usage is TRBJ2-7; no definite D call. Trimming stripped 8 bases from V and 0 bases from J, with 8 bases between. This CDR3 contains 12 residues. Germline V lookup: CDR1 SNHLY, CDR2 FYNNEI. The CDR3 nucleotides are TGTGCCAGCGGGCTCCTCTCCTACGAGCAGTACTTC. This sequence encodes CASGLLSYEQYF.

On this clonotype itself: Possible read error: a much larger clone is one base away. V and J are TRBV4-2 and TRBJ1-4; no firm D call. Per the germline V gene, CDR1 is LGHNA and CDR2 is YNFKEQ. This CDR3 region has 16 residues. V lost 2 bases and J 4 bases, leaving 14 bases between the germline ends. The chain's CDR3 is CASSQSGGYSNEKLFF. CDR3 nucleotides: TGTGCCAGCAGCCAAAGTGGAGGCTACAGTAATGAAAAACTGTTTTTT.

As for this clonotype: At one end, the junction sequence differs from germline, possibly due to a read error. The chain uses TRBV27 and TRBJ1-4; 8 nucleotides agree with TRBD1. The CDR3 has 15 amino acids. The V gene's germline CDR1 is MNHEY and CDR2 SMNVEV (reference sequence). The CDR3 loop reads CASSFYTGGAEKPFF. For the CDR3, the DNA is TGTGCCAGCAGTTTTTATACAGGGGGGGCTGAAAAACCGTTTTTT.

The count of this clonotype is one. The chain recombines TRBV6-2 or TRBV6-3 with TRBJ1-2; 7 nucleotides agree with TRBD1. The CDR3 extends over 17 amino acids. Germline V gene lookup returns CDR1 MNHEY and CDR2 SVGEGT. V lost 2 bases and J lost 3; bases outside the gene matches: 12. This CDR3 reads CASSYPRQATGDYGYTF. DNA of the CDR3: TGTGCCAGCAGTTACCCCCGCCAAGCCACAGGGGACTATGGCTACACCTTC.

This chain joins TRBV4-1 and TRBJ2-6; D not certain. The germline V gene has CDR1 MGHRA and CDR2 YSYEKL. Trimming stripped 0 bases from V and 0 bases from J, with 15 bases between. The CDR3 is 19 amino acids. The CDR3 is CASSQDIGFWGSGANVLTF. For the CDR3, the DNA is TGCGCCAGCAGCCAAGATATTGGGTTCTGGGGCTCTGGGGCCAACGTCCTGACTTTC.

V gene TRBV5-1 combines with J gene TRBJ2-2; D may be TRBD1 (6 bases). CDR1 and CDR2 from the germline V gene are SGHRS and YFSETQ. CDR3 length: 12 residues. Trimming cost V 7 bases and J 7 bases, with 11 bases left between them. The CDR3 loop is CASRGQLGELFF. Written as DNA, the CDR3 is TGCGCCAGCCGTGGACAGCTCGGGGAGCTGTTTTTT.

This clonotype was counted a few times. The chain combines TRBV20-1 with TRBJ2-1, with D perhaps assigned TRBD1 or TRBD2 (5 bases each). Trimming stripped 5 bases from V and 0 bases from J, with 17 bases between. This CDR3 contains 16 residues. From germline, CDR1 is DFQATT and CDR2 SNEGSKA (reference sequence). CDR3 nucleotides: TGCAGTGCTGATATCCGGGGCCTAAGCTCCTACAATGAGCAGTTCTTC. This codes for CSADIRGLSSYNEQFF.

This clonotype was observed a few times. This chain uses TRBV20-1 with TRBJ2-6, with D maybe TRBD1 (6 bases). With 5 bases removed from V and 2 bases from J, the gap between germline ends came to 13 bases. This CDR3 has 15 amino acids. In germline, CDR1 is DFQATT, CDR2 SNEGSKA (reference sequence). The CDR3 DNA follows: TGCAGTGCTCCTCATAGGGGGACTGGGGCCAACGTCCTGACTTTC. Amino acids: CSAPHRGTGANVLTF.

In its sample, this clonotype was seen a few times. A much larger clone differs from this one at a single base, so this may be a read error. The V call is TRBV29-1, the J call TRBJ2-7; D is unclear. The V gene's germline CDR1 is SQVTM and CDR2 ANQGSEA. Trimming stripped 5 bases from V and 2 bases from J, with 13 bases between. CDR3 length equals 13 residues. The CDR3 DNA reads TGCAGCGTTTTGCATCCGTTCGCCTACGAGCAGTACTTC. Its protein product is CSVLHPFAYEQYF.

This clonotype was counted a few times. The V call is TRBV5-1, the J call TRBJ2-5; 7 nucleotides align to TRBD1. After removal of 3 bases from V and 4 bases from J, the junction contained 3 bases not matched to a gene. Germline CDR1 reads SGHRS; CDR2 reads YFSETQ. The CDR3 covers 13 residues. This chain's CDR3 is CASSSQGSETQYF. The CDR3 coding sequence is TGCGCCAGCAGCTCACAGGGGTCAGAGACCCAGTACTTC.

This clonotype was seen more than once but under ten times. The chain joins TRBV27 to TRBJ2-7, with D tentatively TRBD1 (6 bases). The CDR3 covers 14 residues. V shed 3 bases and J shed 3 bases, with 12 bases lying between them. The germline gives CDR1 MNHEY, CDR2 SMNVEV (reference sequence). The CDR3 is CASSFNTGNYEQYF. For the CDR3, the DNA is TGTGCCAGCAGTTTTAATACAGGGAACTACGAGCAGTACTTC.

This chain connects TRBV9 to TRBJ1-3, with a possible D match to TRBD1 (6 bases). This CDR3 spans 14 amino acids. V was cut by 5 bases and J by 0 bases, with 9 bases left in between. The germline gives CDR1 SGDLS, CDR2 YYNGEE. The CDR3 region is CASRRGNSGNTIYF. DNA for the CDR3: TGTGCCAGCAGAAGGGGGAACTCTGGAAACACCATATATTTT.

This clonotype was picked up a small number of times. J is TRBJ2-7 and V is TRBV6-1; D might be TRBD1 (6 bases). CDR3 length: 13 amino acids. V was pared by 9 bases and J by 2 bases, with 14 bases between. Looked up from germline, CDR1 is MNHNS and CDR2 is SASEGT. CDR3 sequence reads: CASHSTGTYEQYF. Written as DNA, the CDR3 is TGTGCCAGTCACTCCACAGGGACCTACGAGCAGTACTTC.

The chain is built from TRBV6-6 and TRBJ1-3, with TRBD1 as a possible D gene (5 bases). There are 17 residues in the CDR3. Germline loops: CDR1 MNHNY, CDR2 SVGAGI (reference sequence). Trimming cost V 4 bases and J 4 bases, with 20 bases left between them. CDR3 residues: CASSSTGTSGGGNTIYF. In DNA, the CDR3 is TGTGCCAGCAGTTCTACGGGGACCTCCGGTGGAGGAAACACCATATATTTT.

This clonotype has a count of ten or more. CDR3 DNA sequence: TGCAGCGTTGAAGACAGTCTGGGAGAGCAGTACTTC. The encoded protein is CSVEDSLGEQYF. The chain carries TRBV29-1 and TRBJ2-7; D uncertain. The germline V and J ends were trimmed by 0 bases and 7 bases, with 10 bases remaining between them. This CDR3 is 12 amino acids long. The V gene's germline CDR1 is SQVTM and CDR2 ANQGSEA.

Sample share makes this clonotype medium-sized. This sequence joins TRBV5-1 and TRBJ2-2; D possibly corresponds to TRBD2 (5 bases). Germline CDR1 reads SGHRS; CDR2 reads YFSETQ. CDR3 length equals 15 residues. Trimming took 0 bases from V and 5 from J, leaving 11 bases between them. The CDR3 loop is CASSLAAEGTGELFF. CDR3 sequence (DNA): TGCGCCAGCAGCTTGGCAGCCGAGGGTACCGGGGAGCTGTTTTTT.

The rearrangement links TRBV7-9 to TRBJ1-4; 10 bases map to TRBD1. The CDR3 is 14 amino acids. With V trimmed by 4 bases and J by 8 bases, 4 bases remained unmatched. CDR1 is SEHNR, CDR2 FQNEAQ, per germline (reference sequence). DNA of the CDR3: TGTGCCAGCAGCTCTCGACAGGGGGCGGAAAAACTGTTTTTT. It codes for CASSSRQGAEKLFF. The complete variable domain, with remaining parts taken from reference TRBV7-9 and TRBJ1-4, reads DTGVSQNPRHKITKRGQNVTFRCDPISEHNRLYWYRQTLGQGPEFLTYFQNEAQLEKSRLLSDRFSAERPKGSFSTLEIQRTEQGDSAMYLCASSSRQGAEKLFFGSGTQLSVL.

This clonotype was counted between two and nine times. J is TRBJ2-1 and V is TRBV18; 10 positions agree with TRBD2. The germline V gene encodes CDR1 KGHSH and CDR2 LQKENI. The CDR3 runs to 18 residues. The V segment lost 2 bases and the J segment 5 bases; nucleotides outside the gene matches: 12. The CDR3 loop reads CASSPSASGGGIHNEQFF. Written as DNA, the CDR3 is TGTGCCAGCTCACCATCGGCTAGCGGGGGTGGCATCCACAATGAGCAGTTCTTC.

The J gene is TRBJ2-1, the V gene TRBV4-1; 10 bases agree with TRBD2. Germline CDR1 MGHRA, CDR2 YSYEKL. The CDR3 contains 19 residues. The V gene end was trimmed by 1 base and the J gene end by 0 bases; junction bases not matched to a gene: 9. The CDR3, as DNA: TGCGCCAGCAGCCAAGTCCGACTAGCGGGCTTTAGCTCCTACAATGAGCAGTTCTTC. Protein sequence: CASSQVRLAGFSSYNEQFF.

This clonotype was seen more than once but under ten times. This chain joins TRBV20-1 and TRBJ1-5, with 8 bases aligning to TRBD1. The germline V gene encodes CDR1 DFQATT and CDR2 SNEGSKA (reference sequence). This CDR3 contains 13 residues. J lost 6 bases, V lost 5 bases, and 6 bases had no gene match. In DNA form, the CDR3 reads TGCAGTGCTGTCGAACAGGGGGGTCAGCCCCAGCATTTT. This codes for CSAVEQGGQPQHF.

This clonotype is termed medium-sized. This rearrangement joins TRBV6-5 to TRBJ2-1; 8 bases agree with TRBD2. The V and J ends lost 6 bases and 12 bases, in that order; junction bases with no gene match: 19. Germline lookup yields CDR1 MNHEY and CDR2 SVGAGI. This CDR3 has 16 amino acids. The DNA of the CDR3 is TGTGCCAGCAGATCCCTCCTAAATATGGCGGGAGGAGGGCAGTTCTTC. This codes for CASRSLLNMAGGGQFF.